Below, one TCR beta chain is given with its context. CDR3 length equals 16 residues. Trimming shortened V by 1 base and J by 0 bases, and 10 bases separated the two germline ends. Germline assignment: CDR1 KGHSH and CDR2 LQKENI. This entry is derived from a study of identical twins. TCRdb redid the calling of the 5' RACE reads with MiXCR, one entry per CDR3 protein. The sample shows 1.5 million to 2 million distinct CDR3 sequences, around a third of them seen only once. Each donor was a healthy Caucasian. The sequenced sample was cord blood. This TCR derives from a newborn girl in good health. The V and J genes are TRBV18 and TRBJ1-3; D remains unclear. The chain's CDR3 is CASSPLTRSSGNTIYF. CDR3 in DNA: TGTGCCAGCTCACCACTAACCAGGAGCTCTGGAAACACCATATATTTT. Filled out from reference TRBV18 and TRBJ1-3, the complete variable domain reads NAGVMQNPRHLVRRRGQEARLRCSPMKGHSHVYWYRQLPEEGLKFMVYLQKENIIDESGMPKERFSAEFPKEGPSILRIQQVVRGDSAAYFCASSPLTRSSGNTIYFGEGSWLTVV.